Presented here are 20 T cell receptor beta chains from one specimen sequenced in a study of T cells expressing NK-cell markers. TCRdb reprocessed the 5' RACE reads; each CDR3 protein has one entry and no DNA is given. The repertoire table contains 440,000 or so distinct CDR3 sequences. Sequencing was done on a sample of blood T cells: a sorted CD56 or NKG2C T cell subset, CD4+ or CD8+ T cells, or bulk PBMC T cells (not recorded which). All receptors come from a woman between 18 and 70 years old in good health.

The chain is built from TRBV11-2 and TRBJ1-5; TCRdb picks TRBD1, but there is no DNA to check that call. Germline-derived CDR1 and CDR2 are SGHAT and FQNNGV. The CDR3 has 18 residues. The CDR3 reads CASSPRKWGRGDNQPQHF.

J is TRBJ2-1 and V is TRBV20-1; TCRdb's assignment of TRBD2 cannot be checked, as there is no DNA. Germline CDR1 DFQATT, CDR2 SNEGSKA (reference sequence). This CDR3 comprises 13 residues. The CDR3 is CSSLPGLASEQFF.

The V gene is TRBV7-2, the J gene TRBJ2-3; as DNA is missing, the TRBD1 call by TCRdb cannot be tested. This CDR3 is built from 17 residues. Germline values: CDR1 SGHTA, CDR2 FQGNSA. CDR3: CASSLYGDRGSTDTQYF.

The chain joins TRBV20-1 to TRBJ1-1; checking the TCRdb D call of TRBD1 is not possible without DNA. The CDR3 loop spans 15 amino acids. Per the germline V gene, CDR1 is DFQATT and CDR2 is SNEGSKA (reference sequence). The CDR3 spells CSARAPTGVNTEAFF.

The gene calls are TRBV10-3 and TRBJ2-3; TCRdb calls TRBD1, which cannot be checked without DNA. The CDR3 sequence is 14 residues long. The germline CDR1 and CDR2 sequences are ENHRY and SYGVKD. The CDR3 loop reads CAISEAGGTDTQYF.

The rearrangement uses TRBV5-6 and TRBJ1-5. CDR1 is SGHDT and CDR2 is YYEEEE in the germline V gene. This CDR3 is 17 amino acids long. CDR3 protein: CASSPWTRVEGNQPQHF. The full variable domain, rest sourced from reference TRBV5-6 and TRBJ1-5, is DAGVTQSPTHLIKTRGQQVTLRCSPKSGHDTVSWYQQALGQGPQFIFQYYEEEERQRGNFPDRFSGHQFPNYSSELNVNALLLGDSALYLCASSPWTRVEGNQPQHFGDGTRLSIL.

The genes are TRBV6-1 and TRBJ1-5; as DNA is missing, the TRBD1 call by TCRdb cannot be tested. This CDR3 is built from 14 residues. CDR1 and CDR2 from the germline V gene are MNHNS and SASEGT. CDR3 protein: CAIGTGGKDQPQHF.

This sequence joins TRBV4-3 and TRBJ1-5. In germline, CDR1 is LGHNA, CDR2 YSLEER. The CDR3 covers 14 residues. The CDR3 sequence: CASSQDLRDQPQHF.

The chain combines TRBV20-1 with TRBJ2-2. The germline V gene has CDR1 DFQATT and CDR2 SNEGSKA (reference sequence). The length of the CDR3 is 12 residues. CDR3 loop: CSARDPAGELFF.

The rearrangement joins TRBV2 to TRBJ2-2; as DNA is missing, the TRBD2 call by TCRdb cannot be tested. The CDR3 is made up of 12 amino acids. The V gene's germline CDR1 is SNHLY and CDR2 FYNNEI. CDR3 in amino acids: CASTGDLGELFF.

This chain connects TRBV5-1 to TRBJ1-4; TCRdb names TRBD1, which stays unverified in the absence of DNA. The germline CDR1 and CDR2 sequences are SGHRS and YFSETQ. CDR3 size: 16 residues. CDR3 sequence: CASSLVGTGVNEKLFF.

The V call is TRBV4-3, the J call TRBJ2-7; TCRdb's D call, TRBD2, is unchecked because there is no DNA. Germline CDR1 LGHNA, CDR2 YSLEER. The CDR3 contains 16 residues. CDR3 loop: CASSQGRLGLDYEQYF.

The V call is TRBV5-1, the J call TRBJ2-1; the TCRdb D gene call, TRBD1, has no DNA to confirm it. The CDR3 contains 15 residues. The germline gives CDR1 SGHRS, CDR2 YFSETQ. The CDR3 reads CASQPGTGSYNEQFF.

V gene TRBV20-1 combines with J gene TRBJ2-7; TCRdb returns TRBD1, unconfirmable since there is no DNA. This CDR3 has 14 residues. Germline V gene data show CDR1 as DFQATT and CDR2 as SNEGSKA (reference sequence). CDR3 region: CSARVSSGVYEQYF.

The CDR3 reads CASSDGQIMNTEAFF. The gene calls are TRBV27 and TRBJ1-1; TCRdb selects TRBD1, and the lack of DNA leaves this call unchecked. There are 15 residues in the CDR3. Germline V CDR1 and CDR2: MNHEY, SMNVEV (reference sequence).

The chain employs TRBV19 and TRBJ2-3. Germline assignment: CDR1 LNHDA and CDR2 SQIVND (reference sequence). The CDR3 spans 13 residues. CDR3 in amino acids: CASSTYITDTQYF.

V usage is TRBV12-3 or TRBV12-4 and J usage is TRBJ2-1; TCRdb's assignment of TRBD1 cannot be checked, as there is no DNA. CDR3 size: 17 residues. The CDR3 reads CASSLAGRGRLGNEQFF.

The rearrangement joins TRBV3-1 to TRBJ1-3; the TRBD1 assignment by TCRdb is unverifiable without DNA. This CDR3 region has 12 residues. Germline loops: CDR1 LGHDT, CDR2 YNNKEL (reference sequence). The CDR3 loop reads CASSQDPGQWDF.

This chain connects TRBV10-3 to TRBJ2-3; TCRdb returns TRBD2, unconfirmable since there is no DNA. CDR3 length: 13 residues. From germline, CDR1 is ENHRY and CDR2 SYGVKD. The CDR3 here is CAISGSGGDTQYF.

This chain joins TRBV4-3 and TRBJ2-2; the D gene TCRdb calls, TRBD2, cannot be checked with no DNA. Germline V gene lookup returns CDR1 LGHNA and CDR2 YSLEER. This CDR3 has 15 residues. CDR3 loop: CASSPLAGWTGELFF.